The clone carrying this T cell receptor beta chain was counted at least ten times. What it binds is unknown. Time point: longitudinal time-point 2. CDR3 length: 13 amino acids. The V gene's germline CDR1 is SGHRS and CDR2 YFSETQ. V was shortened by 0 bases and J by 8 bases, with 11 bases between the two germline ends. The data were taken from a study of neurological immune-mediated disorders. The study's findings and limits: Falling below healthy controls, multiple sclerosis showed the least TCR clonal expansion, while HTLV-1-associated myelopathy showed the most.

The cDNA came from 5'RACE, which used 10-nucleotide random UMIs. The output of every sequencing run, over 190 million TCR-beta sequences, came from 15-18 subjects. TCRdb redid the calling of the 5' RACE reads with MiXCR, one entry per CDR3 protein. Of 70,000 to 90,000 distinct CDR3 sequences in the sample, 5.5% to 6.5% were seen once. Material: PBMCs. The receptor comes from a woman in her sixties or seventies with multiple sclerosis. The genes are TRBV5-1 and TRBJ1-1; D is perhaps TRBD1 (6 bases). The CDR3 DNA follows: TGCGCCAGCAGCTTGGGGACAGCCCGGGAAGCTTTCTTT. This translates into CASSLGTAREAFF.